These T cell receptor beta chains were read from a single sample in a study of T-cell memory formation after mild COVID-19. TCRdb redid the calling of the 5' RACE reads with MiXCR, one entry per CDR3 protein. This repertoire shows 270,000 or so distinct CDR3 sequences, about a sixth found once; its top ten account for under 25%. Sequencing was performed on PBMCs or a T cell subset sorted from them (not recorded which). The source is a man aged 18 to 29 who had mild COVID-19 (a few samples of this study predate the infection). Cell type and time point are not known. The CDR3 runs from the conserved cysteine through the conserved F or W. The D gene is left open where the match is weak. The size of a clone is reported for some rows only, either as once, few or many, or as a class for expanded clones.

few	TRBV29-1	.	TRBJ2-7	13	TGCAGCGCTAAGGGGGGACAAGACTACGAGCAGTACTTC	CSAKGGQDYEQYF
many	TRBV5-8	TRBD1	TRBJ1-1	16	TGTGCCAGCAGCTTGGGCTACAGGGGGAGGTACACTGAAGCTTTCTTT	CASSLGYRGRYTEAFF
few	TRBV10-2	.	TRBJ1-6	13	TGCGCCAGCAGGGGGGAGATCAATTCACCCCTCCACTTT	CASRGEINSPLHF
few	TRBV7-2	.	TRBJ1-5	13	TGTGCCAGCAGCTCGTTGATCAATCAGCCCCAGCATTTT	CASSSLINQPQHF
.	TRBV7-2	TRBD1	TRBJ1-2	15	TGTGCCAGCAGCTTAGCGCTTTGGGACAGCCATGGCTACACCTTC	CASSLALWDSHGYTF
.	TRBV7-2	TRBD2	TRBJ2-3	18	TGTGCCAGCAGCTTAGAGATACTAGCGGGCTCGTTCACAGATACGCAGTATTTT	CASSLEILAGSFTDTQYF
.	TRBV5-1	TRBD1	TRBJ1-3	16	TGCGCCAGCAGCTTGGAGGGGGCGCCGGGGGGAAACACCATATATTTT	CASSLEGAPGGNTIYF
.	TRBV4-3	.	TRBJ1-6	17	TGCGCCAGCAGCCAAGAGCCCCTCGGCGCAGGGAATTCACCCCTCCACTTT	CASSQEPLGAGNSPLHF
.	TRBV2	.	TRBJ1-2	14	TGTGCCAGCAGTGAAGCGGGCAGGGGCTATGGCTACACCTTC	CASSEAGRGYGYTF
.	TRBV6-5	TRBD1	TRBJ1-2	15	TGTGCCAGCAGCGGTACCCCGGGACAGTCGCCGAGCTACACCTTC	CASSGTPGQSPSYTF
many	TRBV19	TRBD1	TRBJ1-5	15	TGTGCCAGTAGTCGGACAGGGGGAGGCAATCAGCCCCAGCATTTT	CASSRTGGGNQPQHF
.	TRBV24-1	.	TRBJ2-2	15	TGTGACACCAGTGATTTGGGAGACAGCACCGGGGAGCTGTTTTTT	CDTSDLGDSTGELFF
few	TRBV3-1	.	TRBJ2-7	14	TGTGCCAGCAGCCAGAGCCGGCTGACCTACGAGCAGTACTTC	CASSQSRLTYEQYF
few	TRBV14	.	TRBJ1-2	13	TGTGCCAGCACCCAGGGGTTCGGCTATGGCTACACCTTC	CASTQGFGYGYTF
.	TRBV12-3/TRBV12-4	TRBD2	TRBJ2-5	14	TGTGCCAGCAGTCCCGCGGGGGGCCAAGAGACCCAGTACTTC	CASSPAGGQETQYF
.	TRBV5-1	TRBD1	TRBJ1-5	14	TGCGCCAGCAGCCCTGACAGGGGGGATCAGCCCCAGCATTTT	CASSPDRGDQPQHF
.	TRBV6-5	.	TRBJ2-1	14	TGTGCCAGCAGCCTGGACTACACGTACAATGAGCAGTTCTTC	CASSLDYTYNEQFF